A selection of T cell receptor beta chains follows, all from one sample in a study of early T cells in non-severe SARS-CoV-2 infection. A single record per CDR3 protein comes from TCRdb applying MiXCR to the 5' RACE reads. The sample lists roughly 30,000 distinct CDR3 sequences; approximately 5.4% were seen once. Material for sequencing was whole blood. The receptors were gathered from an adult who was a healthcare worker with PCR-confirmed SARS-CoV-2 infection or an uninfected control (not recorded which). CDR3s include the opening cysteine and the closing phenylalanine or tryptophan. A D gene is named only where the DNA matches it firmly. Expanded clones are given a class, and other clones once, few, many or no size at all.

>TRBV6-6|TRBJ1-4|NA|many
CASSFYDRHKTNEKLFF
TGTGCCAGCAGTTTTTACGACAGACATAAGACTAATGAAAAACTGTTTTTT
>TRBV6-4|TRBJ2-2|NA|many
CASSDSKVRDTGELFF
TGTGCCAGCAGTGACTCGAAGGTCAGGGACACCGGGGAGCTGTTTTTT
>TRBV19|TRBJ2-2|NA|NA
CASSIRRVNGELFF
TGTGCCAGTAGTATACGACGAGTAAACGGGGAGCTGTTTTTT
>TRBV19|TRBJ2-7|NA|NA
CASSTPGTGYEQYF
TGTGCCAGTAGTACCCCCGGGACGGGCTACGAGCAGTACTTC
>TRBV15|TRBJ2-7|NA|few
CATSREGWGRLADEQYF
TGTGCCACCAGCAGAGAAGGATGGGGGCGGTTGGCCGACGAGCAGTACTTC
>TRBV2|TRBJ1-5|TRBD1|many
CASSPGTDYSNQPQHF
TGTGCCAGCAGTCCCGGGACAGATTATAGCAATCAGCCCCAGCATTTT
>TRBV2|TRBJ2-2|NA|many
CASSEGWQGGGTGELFF
TGTGCCAGCAGTGAAGGGTGGCAGGGAGGAGGCACCGGGGAGCTGTTTTTT
>TRBV6-2/TRBV6-3|TRBJ2-1|NA|many
CASSYNPVNNEQFF
TGTGCCAGCAGTTACAATCCGGTGAACAATGAGCAGTTCTTC
>TRBV19|TRBJ1-2|NA|many
CARFPRNWAHGYTF
TGTGCCAGATTCCCCCGGAATTGGGCCCATGGCTACACCTTC
>TRBV5-1|TRBJ2-3|NA|many
CASSPSNTDTQYF
TGCGCCAGCAGCCCCAGCAACACAGATACGCAGTATTTT
>TRBV5-6|TRBJ1-2|NA|many
CASSLRRAAGYTF
TGTGCCAGCAGCTTGCGCAGGGCGGCTGGCTACACCTTC
>TRBV12-3/TRBV12-4|TRBJ2-1|NA|few
CASSPWVNEQFF
TGTGCCAGCAGTCCATGGGTGAATGAGCAGTTCTTC
>TRBV18|TRBJ2-3|NA|NA
CASSPPGGTTGDTQYF
TGTGCCAGCTCACCACCGGGGGGTACCACCGGAGATACGCAGTATTTT
>TRBV20-1|TRBJ1-5|NA|many
CSASPNYLGGSNQPQHF
TGCAGTGCTAGCCCCAACTACTTGGGCGGGAGCAATCAGCCCCAGCATTTT
>TRBV12-3/TRBV12-4|TRBJ1-2|NA|many
CASSLDTDYGYTF
TGTGCCAGCAGCCTCGACACCGACTATGGCTACACCTTC
>TRBV6-2/TRBV6-3|TRBJ2-3|TRBD1|many
CASSYDRADSQYF
TGTGCCAGCAGTTACGACAGGGCGGACTCGCAGTATTTT
>TRBV5-1|TRBJ2-7|NA|many
CASSLFSSYEQYF
TGCGCCAGCAGCTTGTTCAGTTCCTACGAGCAGTACTTC
>TRBV12-3/TRBV12-4|TRBJ2-4|TRBD1|many
CASSLDRAIQYF
TGTGCCAGCAGCCTCGACAGGGCCATTCAGTACTTC
>TRBV20-1|TRBJ2-1|NA|few
CSARAPRQVFNNEQFF
TGCAGTGCTAGGGCACCCCGACAGGTTTTCAACAATGAGCAGTTCTTC
>TRBV5-6|TRBJ2-3|NA|many
CASSLGLDTQYF
TGTGCCAGCAGCTTGGGGCTAGATACGCAGTATTTT
>TRBV6-5|TRBJ1-1|NA|medium-sized
CASSPGAGGPSTEAFF
TGTGCCAGCAGTCCTGGCGCCGGGGGGCCCTCGACTGAAGCTTTCTTT
>TRBV6-6|TRBJ2-6|NA|many
CASSYAPVSGANVLTF
TGTGCCAGCAGTTACGCGCCAGTCTCTGGGGCCAACGTCCTGACTTTC
>TRBV21-1|TRBJ2-1|NA|many
CASPMPAPEQFF
TGTGCCAGCCCCATGCCGGCCCCTGAGCAGTTCTTC
>TRBV10-3|TRBJ2-5|TRBD2|many
CAIRAGAEETQYF
TGTGCCATCAGAGCGGGGGCTGAAGAGACCCAGTACTTC
>TRBV7-2|TRBJ2-1|NA|many
CASSPEGGGMYNEQFF
TGTGCCAGCAGCCCCGAAGGGGGGGGGATGTACAATGAGCAGTTCTTC
>TRBV11-2|TRBJ2-1|NA|many
CASSLEPAQGNEQFF
TGTGCCAGCAGCTTAGAGCCTGCCCAGGGCAATGAGCAGTTCTTC
>TRBV7-9|TRBJ1-1|NA|many
CASSLWVQTPNTEAFF
TGTGCCAGCAGCCTGTGGGTACAGACCCCGAACACTGAAGCTTTCTTT
>TRBV18|TRBJ1-2|NA|many
CASSPEGRTYGYTF
TGTGCCAGCTCACCAGAGGGCCGGACCTATGGCTACACCTTC
>TRBV6-6|TRBJ2-1|NA|many
CASSYEASSYNEQFF
TGTGCCAGCAGTTATGAGGCAAGCTCCTACAATGAGCAGTTCTTC
>TRBV4-3|TRBJ2-1|TRBD2|few
CASSQTSGGSHEQFF
TGCGCCAGCAGCCAAACTAGCGGGGGGTCCCATGAGCAGTTCTTC
>TRBV10-3|TRBJ1-1|TRBD1|many
CAIRPGQGPNTEAFF
TGTGCCATCAGGCCGGGACAGGGACCGAACACTGAAGCTTTCTTT
>TRBV20-1|TRBJ1-1|NA|many
CSAKNRVNTEAFF
TGCAGTGCTAAAAACAGGGTTAACACTGAAGCTTTCTTT
>TRBV5-4|TRBJ2-1|NA|many
CASSLGGTSSYNEQFF
TGTGCCAGCAGCTTGGGAGGAACTAGCTCCTACAATGAGCAGTTCTTC
>TRBV12-3/TRBV12-4|TRBJ2-5|TRBD2|many
CASSSQTSGFKETQYF
TGTGCCAGCAGTTCCCAGACTAGCGGTTTTAAAGAGACCCAGTACTTC
>TRBV28|TRBJ2-1|NA|few
CASSLNKGRAYNEQFF
TGTGCCAGCAGTTTAAACAAGGGCCGAGCCTACAATGAGCAGTTCTTC
>TRBV27|TRBJ2-3|NA|many
CASSFRDLADTQYF
TGTGCCAGCAGTTTCCGGGACCTCGCAGATACGCAGTATTTT
>TRBV20-1|TRBJ1-6|TRBD1|many
CSARVKGQAFSPLHF
TGCAGTGCTAGAGTGAAGGGACAGGCCTTTTCACCCCTCCACTTT
>TRBV30|TRBJ2-2|TRBD1|NA
CACQGQGATGELFF
TGTGCCTGCCAGGGACAGGGGGCCACCGGGGAGCTGTTTTTT
>TRBV18|TRBJ2-7|NA|many
CASSQGGTDYEQYF
TGTGCCAGCTCACAGGGAGGGACAGACTACGAGCAGTACTTC
>TRBV7-6|TRBJ2-1|NA|NA
CASSPLRSPRAYNEQFF
TGTGCCAGCAGCCCCCTACGGTCGCCGCGCGCCTACAATGAGCAGTTCTTC
>TRBV28|TRBJ2-1|TRBD2|many
CASSLGGDEQFF
TGTGCCAGCAGTTTAGGGGGGGATGAGCAGTTCTTC
>TRBV6-5|TRBJ2-7|NA|many
CASRKGRISYEQYF
TGTGCCAGCAGAAAGGGCAGGATATCCTACGAGCAGTACTTC
>TRBV28|TRBJ2-3|NA|many
CASSTLTDTQYF
TGTGCCAGCAGTACACTCACAGATACGCAGTATTTT
>TRBV6-2/TRBV6-3|TRBJ2-7|NA|many
CASMFPGNEQYF
TGTGCCAGCATGTTTCCGGGAAACGAGCAGTACTTC
>TRBV6-5|TRBJ1-1|NA|few
CASRSTNFLNTEAFF
TGTGCCAGCAGAAGTACGAACTTTTTGAACACTGAAGCTTTCTTT
>TRBV6-5|TRBJ2-7|NA|many
CASSTGHHYEQYF
TGTGCCAGCAGTACCGGACACCACTACGAGCAGTACTTC
>TRBV6-2/TRBV6-3|TRBJ2-7|NA|NA
CASNREGSSYEQYF
TGTGCCAGCAACAGGGAGGGCAGCTCCTACGAGCAGTACTTC
>TRBV28|TRBJ2-5|TRBD2|many
CASSSGTSGRGTQYF
TGTGCCAGCAGTTCGGGGACTAGCGGACGTGGGACCCAGTACTTC
>TRBV3-1|TRBJ2-5|TRBD2|NA
CASSQVQTSIATQYF
TGTGCCAGCAGCCAAGTCCAGACTAGCATAGCGACCCAGTACTTC
>TRBV5-4|TRBJ1-1|NA|many
CASSWLGTEAFF
TGTGCCAGCAGCTGGCTGGGCACTGAAGCTTTCTTT
>TRBV20-1|TRBJ1-2|NA|many
CSARMAVNYGYTF
TGCAGTGCTAGGATGGCAGTTAACTATGGCTACACCTTC